The 23 T cell receptor beta chains in this list originate from one sample, sequenced in a study of blood T cell repertoires in COVID-19. The data were produced by immunoSEQ multiplex PCR, yet TCRdb's version contains in-frame clones alone and is incomplete. The table includes around 190,000 clones, approximately 85% detected once. Input material: peripheral blood. These receptors were collected from a woman aged 60-75 years with acute or convalescent COVID-19.

The chain has TRBV7-2 and TRBJ1-4; tentative D call: TRBD1 (5 bases). There are 13 residues in the CDR3. V was cut by 1 base and J by 7 bases, with 7 bases left in between. CDR1 is SGHTA and CDR2 is FQGNSA in the germline V gene. In DNA form, the CDR3 reads TGTGCCAGCAGCTTAGGGACAAGTGAAAAACTGTTTTTT. Protein product: CASSLGTSEKLFF.

The chain employs TRBV7-9 and TRBJ2-2; 9 positions agree with TRBD1. J lost 5 bases, V lost 5 bases, and 9 bases had no gene match. Germline CDR1 is SEHNR and CDR2 is FQNEAQ (reference sequence). The CDR3 consists of 16 residues. This CDR3 is CASSRTGGLRTGELFF. The CDR3 coding sequence is TGTGCCAGCAGCCGTACAGGGGGCTTGAGGACCGGGGAGCTGTTTTTT.

The table lists this clone with a count of one. V gene TRBV3-1 (or the pseudogene TRBV3-2) combines with J gene TRBJ1-4; weak D call: TRBD1 (5 bases). The CDR3 sequence is 16 residues long. Germline V lookup: CDR1 LGHDT, CDR2 YNNKEL (reference sequence). Trimming stripped 1 base from V and 0 bases from J, with 9 bases between. This CDR3 is CASSQGTGATNEKLFF. The DNA for the CDR3 is TGTGCCAGCAGCCAAGGAACAGGCGCAACTAATGAAAAACTGTTTTTT.

Only a few counts were recorded for this clone. This sequence joins TRBV6-6 and TRBJ1-1, with 7 bases that match TRBD1. Per germline, CDR1 MNHNY and CDR2 SVGAGI (reference sequence). The V segment lost 6 bases and the J segment 0 bases; nucleotides outside the gene matches: 4. This CDR3 is built from 14 residues. The CDR3 nucleotides are TGTGCCAGCAGAACCGGGACAGTGAACACTGAAGCTTTCTTT. Protein sequence: CASRTGTVNTEAFF.

The chain uses TRBV5-1 and TRBJ1-1, with D perhaps TRBD1 (5 bases). Germline-derived CDR1 and CDR2 are SGHRS and YFSETQ. Trimming stripped 0 bases from V and 0 bases from J, with 6 bases between. This CDR3 contains 14 residues. Written as DNA, the CDR3 is TGCGCCAGCAGCTTGGGACAGATGAACACTGAAGCTTTCTTT. The encoded protein is CASSLGQMNTEAFF.

The chain joins TRBV21-1 to TRBJ1-2; TRBD1, the D gene given by the table, was not confirmed from the DNA. TRBV21-1 is given as a pseudogene. There are 15 residues in the CDR3. Here the CDR3 DNA reads TGTGCCAGCAGCAGTCCCGACAGGGTACGGGATGGCTACACCTTC. Encoded protein: CASSSPDRVRDGYTF.

The V gene is TRBV6-1, the J gene TRBJ1-5; D is possibly TRBD1 (6 bases). The V gene lost 2 bases and the J gene lost 5 bases, with 10 bases spanning the gap. This CDR3 is 14 amino acids long. CDR1 is MNHNS, CDR2 SASEGT, per germline. The CDR3 DNA sequence: TGTGCCAGCAGTGAAAGGACAGCCTATCAGCCCCAGCATTTT. Translation: CASSERTAYQPQHF.

This clone was observed a few times. The chain has TRBV5-1 and TRBJ1-3; a weak D match, TRBD1 (5 bases). CDR1 SGHRS and CDR2 YFSETQ come from the germline V gene. The CDR3 totals 15 residues. Trimming removed 3 bases at V and 0 bases at J, with 10 bases between. CDR3 loop: CASSSDTSSGNTIYF. CDR3 DNA: TGCGCCAGCAGCTCGGACACCTCCTCTGGAAACACCATATATTTT. Combining the CDR3 with reference TRBV5-1 and TRBJ1-3 gives the whole variable domain KAGVTQTPRYLIKTRGQQVTLSCSPISGHRSVSWYQQTPGQGLQFLFEYFSETQRNKGNFPGRFSGRQFSNSRSEMNVSTLELGDSALYLCASSSDTSSGNTIYFGEGSWLTVV.

The V gene is TRBV15, the J gene TRBJ1-5, with D unresolved. The CDR3 loop spans 13 amino acids. V lost 7 bases to trimming and J lost 7 bases, with 14 bases between them. Per germline, CDR1 LNHNV and CDR2 YYDKDF (reference sequence). The CDR3 sequence: CATTTAGGQPQHF. Written as DNA, the CDR3 is TGTGCCACCACTACGGCTGGAGGACAGCCCCAGCATTTT.

The rearrangement joins TRBV14 to TRBJ1-2; D might be TRBD1 (5 bases). The V gene lost 0 bases and the J gene lost 6 bases, with 23 bases spanning the gap. The CDR3 length is 18 residues. CDR1 is SGHDN, CDR2 FVKESK, per germline. CDR3 sequence: CASSQERQGLPLFHGYTF. The CDR3 DNA sequence: TGTGCCAGCAGCCAAGAACGTCAGGGACTACCTCTCTTCCATGGCTACACCTTC.

As to this clone: Additional DNA sequences in this sample encode the identical CDR3. This chain uses TRBV6-5 with TRBJ1-1; TRBD1 matches at 9 bases. From germline, CDR1 is MNHEY and CDR2 SVGAGI. The junction had 2 bases not matched to a gene; V was cut back by 5 bases and J by 4 bases. CDR3 size: 13 residues. The CDR3 bases are TGTGCCAGCAGTCTGGACAGGGGCACTGAAGCTTTCTTT. Its protein is CASSLDRGTEAFF.

V gene TRBV6-1 combines with J gene TRBJ1-6; possibly TRBD1 for D (6 bases). The CDR3 consists of 16 residues. V shed 2 bases and J shed 5 bases, with 13 bases lying between them. Per the germline V gene, CDR1 is MNHNS and CDR2 is SASEGT. The CDR3 reads CASSEMGGANNSPLHF. In nucleotides, the CDR3 is TGTGCCAGCAGTGAAATGGGGGGGGCCAATAATTCACCCCTCCACTTT.

The chain combines TRBV6-4 with TRBJ2-7; weak D call: TRBD2 (6 bases). CDR3 length equals 18 residues. Germline-derived CDR1 and CDR2 are MRHNA and SNTAGT. Trimming shortened V by 0 bases and J by 4 bases, and 22 bases separated the two germline ends. The CDR3 reads CASSDSRGRPGSGYEQYV. The DNA of the CDR3 is TGTGCCAGCAGTGACTCGCGGGGCAGACCAGGGTCGGGGTACGAGCAGTACGTC.

The chain couples TRBV11-2 to TRBJ1-2; TRBD1 is a possible D gene (5 bases). Trimming took 5 bases from V and 4 from J, leaving 8 bases between them. This CDR3 comprises 12 residues. The germline CDR1 and CDR2 sequences are SGHAT and FQNNGV. The CDR3 sequence: CASSPDTYGYTF. CDR3 in DNA: TGTGCCAGCAGCCCGGACACCTATGGCTACACCTTC. Full variable domain (missing parts from reference TRBV11-2 and TRBJ1-2): EAGVAQSPRYKIIEKRQSVAFWCNPISGHATLYWYQQILGQGPKLLIQFQNNGVVDDSQLPKDRFSAERLKGVDSTLKIQPAKLEDSAVYLCASSPDTYGYTFGSGTRLTVV.

The chain joins TRBV28 to TRBJ1-1; D perhaps matches TRBD1 (6 bases). This CDR3 spans 13 amino acids. Germline CDR1 is MDHEN and CDR2 is SYDVKM. Trimming left V 4 bases short and J 4 bases short, with 10 bases between. The CDR3 protein is CASSYQGPTEAFF. CDR3 in DNA: TGTGCCAGCAGTTATCAGGGGCCCACTGAAGCTTTCTTT.

This sequence joins TRBV2 and TRBJ2-3; TRBD1 is a possible D gene (5 bases). CDR3 length: 13 amino acids. V was clipped by 7 bases and J by 0 bases, with 8 bases between them. Germline V gene sequence: CDR1 SNHLY, CDR2 FYNNEI. Written as DNA, the CDR3 is TGTGCCAGCAAAAAGGGGAGCACAGATACGCAGTATTTT. Translation: CASKKGSTDTQYF.

Only a few counts were recorded for this clone. V gene TRBV28 combines with J gene TRBJ1-1; 8 bases agree with TRBD1. The V gene end was trimmed by 5 bases and the J gene end by 7 bases; junction bases not matched to a gene: 9. The germline V gene encodes CDR1 MDHEN and CDR2 SYDVKM. CDR3 length: 14 amino acids. CDR3 DNA sequence: TGTGCCAGCAGTAGGACAGGGAGGAAATTTGAAGCTTTCTTT. Translated: CASSRTGRKFEAFF.

The chain has TRBV20-1 and TRBJ2-7; the match to TRBD2 covers 12 bases. The V gene's germline CDR1 is DFQATT and CDR2 SNEGSKA (reference sequence). The ends lost 3 bases at V and 3 bases at J; junction bases unmatched: 12. The CDR3 spans 17 residues. Here the CDR3 DNA reads TGCAGTGCTAGTGGCCCTAGCGGGAGGGCCGCTGGCTACGAGCAGTACTTC. It is translated as CSASGPSGRAAGYEQYF.

The rearrangement joins TRBV4-1 to TRBJ2-3; 10 bases are shared with TRBD2. The V gene end was trimmed by 6 bases and the J gene end by 0 bases; junction bases not matched to a gene: 9. This CDR3 is 17 amino acids long. Germline loops: CDR1 MGHRA, CDR2 YSYEKL. The CDR3 DNA reads as TGCGCCAGCAGTCATGTCTTGACTAGCGGGAGCACAGATACGCAGTATTTT. Its protein is CASSHVLTSGSTDTQYF.

The CDR3 loop reads CARAYSNQPQHF. CDR3 coding DNA: TGTGCCAGGGCATATAGCAATCAGCCCCAGCATTTT. The V and J genes are TRBV6-4 and TRBJ1-5; D remains ambiguous. The germline CDR1 and CDR2 sequences are MRHNA and SNTAGT. This CDR3 region has 12 residues. V was cut by 9 bases and J by 0 bases, with 6 bases left in between.

The genes are TRBV6-1 and TRBJ2-1, with a tentative D call TRBD1 (5 bases). The ends were cut back, 0 bases at V and 14 bases at J, with 14 bases in the middle. Germline V gene sequence: CDR1 MNHNS, CDR2 SASEGT. The CDR3 sequence is 13 residues long. The CDR3 coding sequence is TGTGCCAGCAGTGAAGCGCTAGGGTTCAGGGAGTTCTTC. It specifies CASSEALGFREFF.

The genes are TRBV19 and TRBJ1-3, with D hard to call. Germline CDR1 reads LNHDA; CDR2 reads SQIVND (reference sequence). The CDR3 covers 14 residues. The V end lost 6 bases, the J end lost 0 bases, and 9 bases lay between the germline ends. CDR3 coding DNA: TGTGCCAGTAGCCACATAAGCTCTGGAAACACCATATATTTT. This sequence encodes CASSHISSGNTIYF.

The chain joins TRBV19 to TRBJ1-2, with D possibly matching TRBD1 (5 bases). CDR1 LNHDA and CDR2 SQIVND come from the germline V gene (reference sequence). This CDR3 is built from 14 residues. V was pared by 3 bases and J by 3 bases, with 11 bases between. The CDR3 region has the DNA TGTGCCAGTAGTATCACCGCGGGGCACTATGGCTACACCTTC. This codes for CASSITAGHYGYTF.